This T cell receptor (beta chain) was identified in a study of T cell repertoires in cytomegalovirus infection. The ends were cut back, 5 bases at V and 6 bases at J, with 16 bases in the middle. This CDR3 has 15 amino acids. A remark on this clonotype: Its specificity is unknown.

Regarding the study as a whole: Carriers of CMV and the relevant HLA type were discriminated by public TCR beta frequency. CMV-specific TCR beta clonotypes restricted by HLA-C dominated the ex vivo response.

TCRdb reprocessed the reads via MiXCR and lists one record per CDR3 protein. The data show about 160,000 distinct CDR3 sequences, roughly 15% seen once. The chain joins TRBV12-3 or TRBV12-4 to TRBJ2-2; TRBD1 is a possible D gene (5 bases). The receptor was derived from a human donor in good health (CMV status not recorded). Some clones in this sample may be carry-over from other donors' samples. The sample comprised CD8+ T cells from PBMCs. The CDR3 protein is CASSPQGPMAGELFF. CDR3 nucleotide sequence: TGTGCCAGCAGTCCGCAGGGTCCCATGGCCGGGGAGCTGTTTTTT.